The 19 T cell receptor beta chains presented below share a single source sample, sequenced in a study of blood T cell repertoires in COVID-19. Sequenced by immunoSEQ multiplex PCR; TCRdb stores in-frame clones only, minus some. The table lists approximately 490,000 clones, less than 90% of them singletons. Sequencing was done on a sample of PBMCs or T cells enriched from blood (not recorded which). Source of these receptors: a woman aged 55-69 years who had recovered from COVID-19.

The rearrangement links TRBV24-1 to TRBJ2-1; 12 nucleotides align to TRBD2. With V trimmed by 7 bases and J by 6 bases, 3 bases remained unmatched. Germline V CDR1 and CDR2: KGHDR, SFDVKD. CDR3 length equals 14 residues. In nucleotides, the CDR3 is TGTGCCACCAGCCTAGCGGGGGGGCTCAATGAGCAGTTCTTC. This sequence encodes CATSLAGGLNEQFF.

The rearrangement links TRBV2 to TRBJ2-7, with TRBD1 identical over 8 bases. J lost 6 bases, V lost 4 bases, and 8 bases had no gene match. Germline V CDR1 and CDR2: SNHLY, FYNNEI. CDR3 length: 14 amino acids. The CDR3 reads CASSARTGNGEQYF. The CDR3 DNA sequence: TGTGCCAGCAGTGCCCGGACAGGGAATGGCGAGCAGTACTTC.

The rearrangement links TRBV24-1 to TRBJ2-2; D may be TRBD1 (6 bases). The germline gives CDR1 KGHDR, CDR2 SFDVKD. V gave up 1 base and J gave up 1 base, with 9 bases separating them. The CDR3 contains 16 residues. The CDR3 region is CATSDFQQGNTGELFF. Here the CDR3 DNA reads TGTGCCACCAGTGATTTCCAACAGGGGAACACCGGGGAGCTGTTTTTT.

The chain uses TRBV11-2 and TRBJ1-1, with D unclear. This CDR3 region has 14 residues. Germline lookup yields CDR1 SGHAT and CDR2 FQNNGV. Between the trimmed V and J ends, which lost 0 bases and 11 bases, there was a span of 16 bases. The CDR3 reads CASSLDSTYGVAFF. The CDR3 region has the DNA TGTGCCAGCAGCTTAGATTCCACCTACGGGGTGGCTTTCTTT.

The V call is TRBV2, the J call TRBJ1-4; weak D call: TRBD1 (6 bases). V was pared by 0 bases and J by 0 bases, with 14 bases between. Germline V gives CDR1 SNHLY, CDR2 FYNNEI. The CDR3 has 18 amino acids. The CDR3 region has the DNA TGTGCCAGCAGTGAAGCGCTGGACAGATTTGCAACTAATGAAAAACTGTTTTTT. This sequence encodes CASSEALDRFATNEKLFF. The whole variable domain, remainder taken from reference TRBV2 and TRBJ1-4, is EPEVTQTPSHQVTQMGQEVILRCVPISNHLYFYWYRQILGQKVEFLVSFYNNEISEKSEIFDDQFSVERPDGSNFTLKIRSTKLEDSAMYFCASSEALDRFATNEKLFFGSGTQLSVL.

A remark on this clone: The same CDR3 can be traced to other DNA sequences in this sample. The rearrangement links TRBV4-1 to TRBJ2-7, with no clear D. The CDR3 extends over 13 amino acids. Germline V gene data show CDR1 as MGHRA and CDR2 as YSYEKL. The V gene lost 1 base and the J gene lost 3 bases, with 7 bases spanning the gap. The DNA for the CDR3 is TGCGCCAGCAGCCAAGTTGGCAGCTACGAGCAGTACTTC. Protein: CASSQVGSYEQYF.

The chain carries TRBV11-2 and TRBJ2-1, with 12 positions matching TRBD2. CDR1 is SGHAT and CDR2 is FQNNGV in the germline V gene. After removal of 5 bases from V and 4 bases from J, the junction contained 6 bases not matched to a gene. The length of the CDR3 is 16 residues. The CDR3 bases are TGTGCCAGCAGCACCCGACTAGCGGGGGAGTACAATGAGCAGTTCTTC. It codes for CASSTRLAGEYNEQFF. The variable domain in full, completed from reference TRBV11-2 and TRBJ2-1, reads EAGVAQSPRYKIIEKRQSVAFWCNPISGHATLYWYQQILGQGPKLLIQFQNNGVVDDSQLPKDRFSAERLKGVDSTLKIQPAKLEDSAVYLCASSTRLAGEYNEQFFGPGTRLTVL.

This clone was picked up a small number of times. The chain couples TRBV5-1 to TRBJ2-1, with D uncertain. The CDR3 runs to 13 residues. V dropped 4 bases and J dropped 2 bases, with 7 bases sitting between them. Germline CDR1 and CDR2: SGHRS and YFSETQ. The CDR3 loop reads CASSPPTYNEQFF. The CDR3 DNA follows: TGCGCCAGCAGCCCCCCCACCTACAATGAGCAGTTCTTC.

The gene calls are TRBV4-1 and TRBJ1-3, with 10 bases that match TRBD1. The CDR3 length is 15 residues. Trimming took 9 bases from V and 0 from J; bases not matched to a gene: 5. CDR1 is MGHRA, CDR2 YSYEKL, per germline. CDR3 DNA sequence: TGCGCCAGTTTTGGACAGGGGGACTCTGGAAACACCATATATTTT. Residues: CASFGQGDSGNTIYF.

The CDR3 here is CASTRQGAGGYTF. The CDR3 region has the DNA TGTGCCAGCACCCGACAGGGGGCAGGAGGCTACACCTTC. This chain uses TRBV27 with TRBJ1-2; TRBD1 aligns across 10 bases. With 7 bases clipped from V and 8 bases from J, the junction kept 7 bases outside the gene matches. The CDR3 runs to 13 residues. In germline, CDR1 is MNHEY, CDR2 SMNVEV (reference sequence).

V gene TRBV5-1 combines with J gene TRBJ1-2; 8 bases line up with TRBD1. V shed 0 bases, J shed 4 bases, and the junction held 5 bases outside the gene matches. The CDR3 covers 15 residues. The germline V gene has CDR1 SGHRS and CDR2 YFSETQ. The CDR3 here is CASSLGAGGTYGYTF. Here the CDR3 DNA reads TGCGCCAGCAGCTTGGGGGCAGGGGGCACCTATGGCTACACCTTC.

J is TRBJ1-6 and V is TRBV3-1 (or the pseudogene TRBV3-2); the D gene is possibly TRBD1 (6 bases). The CDR3 runs 15 residues. V lost 4 bases and J lost 3, with 10 bases in between. Looked up from germline, CDR1 is LGHDT and CDR2 is YNNKEL (reference sequence). The CDR3 nucleotides are TGTGCCAGCAGCCTCCGACAGGTCTATAATTCACCCCTCCACTTT. Its protein product is CASSLRQVYNSPLHF.

The chain uses TRBV24-1 and TRBJ2-2; 10 bases line up with TRBD1. The germline gives CDR1 KGHDR, CDR2 SFDVKD. Unmatched junction bases numbered 7, after V lost 0 bases and J lost 7 bases. The CDR3 extends over 17 amino acids. CDR3: CATSDLPGQGMGGELFF. CDR3 nucleotide sequence: TGTGCCACCAGTGATTTGCCGGGACAGGGGATGGGCGGGGAGCTGTTTTTT.

CDR3 bases: TGTGCCTGGAGAGAGGCCTCCTACATTAACACTGAAGCTTTCTTT. This codes for CAWREASYINTEAFF. This chain uses TRBV30 with TRBJ1-1; no clear D. The V end lost 3 bases, the J end lost 2 bases, and 16 bases lay between the germline ends. The germline V gene encodes CDR1 GTSNPN and CDR2 SVGIG (reference sequence). The CDR3 extends over 15 amino acids.

This sequence joins TRBV7-9 and TRBJ2-7; the D is unclear. Germline loops: CDR1 SEHNR, CDR2 FQNEAQ (reference sequence). The CDR3 sequence is 12 residues long. V was clipped by 5 bases and J by 3 bases, with 8 bases between them. The CDR3 DNA follows: TGTGCCAGCAGCCCAAACAGCTACGAGCAGTACTTC. Translation: CASSPNSYEQYF.

This rearrangement joins TRBV3-1 (or the pseudogene TRBV3-2) to TRBJ2-1; no clear D gene. CDR3 length: 15 residues. Germline lookup yields CDR1 LGHDT and CDR2 YNNKEL (reference sequence). V shed 0 bases and J shed 8 bases, with 14 bases lying between them. The CDR3 spells CASSQERLKNHEQFF. The CDR3 DNA follows: TGTGCCAGCAGCCAAGAGCGGCTCAAGAACCATGAGCAGTTCTTC.

The chain joins TRBV6-2 or TRBV6-3 to TRBJ2-5, with 14 bases lining up with TRBD2. The CDR3 consists of 17 residues. Germline V gene data show CDR1 as MNHEY and CDR2 as SVGEGT. V dropped 6 bases and J dropped 5; count of bases not matched to a gene: 11. The CDR3 DNA sequence: TGTGCCAGCAGCCGCGGGACTAGCGGGGGTCGGCGGGAGACCCAGTACTTC. Its protein is CASSRGTSGGRRETQYF.

The J gene is TRBJ1-3, the V gene TRBV5-1; tentatively, D is TRBD1 (6 bases). V was trimmed by 7 bases and J by 2 bases, leaving 13 bases between them. Germline-derived CDR1 and CDR2 are SGHRS and YFSETQ. This CDR3 has 14 residues. The CDR3: CASSTGTTGNTIYF. CDR3 nucleotide sequence: TGCGCCAGCTCCACAGGGACGACTGGAAACACCATATATTTT.

The chain has TRBV9 and TRBJ2-7, with D possibly TRBD1 on 6 matching bases. The V gene's germline CDR1 is SGDLS and CDR2 YYNGEE. This CDR3 region has 14 residues. Trimming left V 2 bases short and J 5 bases short, with 14 bases between. In DNA, the CDR3 is TGTGCCAGCAGCGTCACAGGGTATAAGGACGAGCAGTACTTC. It yields the protein CASSVTGYKDEQYF.